The 13 T cell receptor beta chains listed next were all sequenced from one sample in a study of T cells in Graves' hyperthyroidism and ophthalmopathy. RNA transcripts served as the template for amplifying TCR beta CDR3 regions. The HTBI primer set drove a first-round RT-PCR of the TCR CDR3. TCRdb independently ran MiXCR on the multiplex PCR reads; one entry per CDR3 protein. The profile shows about 700,000 distinct CDR3 sequences, 12% to 15% of them singletons. The sequenced sample was blood. These TCRs come from a woman aged 18-29 years with Graves' hyperthyroidism.

This clonotype has just a few counts. The chain has TRBV20-1 and TRBJ2-1; D remains ambiguous. V was shortened by 0 bases and J by 8 bases, with 11 bases between the two germline ends. Germline CDR1 DFQATT, CDR2 SNEGSKA (reference sequence). The CDR3 is made up of 13 amino acids. As DNA, the CDR3 is TGCAGTGCTAGAGATGGTGGGAAATATGAGCAGTTCTTC. This codes for CSARDGGKYEQFF.

This clonotype occurred a few times. The chain has TRBV6-1 and TRBJ1-2; 7 nucleotides agree with TRBD1. Germline V gene sequence: CDR1 MNHNS, CDR2 SASEGT. CDR3 length: 14 residues. With V trimmed by 6 bases and J by 5 bases, 9 bases remained unmatched. The CDR3 nucleotides are TGTGCCAGCAGCCCGGAGAGGGGGCTTTATGGCTACACCTTC. Amino acid sequence: CASSPERGLYGYTF.

The chain carries TRBV6-1 and TRBJ1-6; D gene ambiguous. Trimming stripped 8 bases from V and 1 base from J, with 9 bases between. The germline CDR1 and CDR2 sequences are MNHNS and SASEGT. The CDR3 has 14 amino acids. The CDR3 DNA reads as TGTGCCAGCGGCCCCTCGTCCTATAATTCACCCCTCCACTTT. Amino acid sequence: CASGPSSYNSPLHF.

Ten or more counts support this clonotype. The V call is TRBV11-1, the J call TRBJ1-1; maybe TRBD1 (6 bases). There are 15 residues in the CDR3. Looked up from germline, CDR1 is SGHAT and CDR2 is FQDESV (reference sequence). The V and J ends lost 7 bases and 1 base respectively, with 16 bases between them. The CDR3 DNA is TGTGCCAGCACACTACGGGACAACTCGAACACTGAAGCTTTCTTT. Its protein product is CASTLRDNSNTEAFF.

About this clonotype: This sequence is one base from a far larger clone and is likely a read error. The rearrangement uses TRBV3-1 and TRBJ2-3, with 9 bases matching TRBD1. CDR1 LGHDT and CDR2 YNNKEL come from the germline V gene (reference sequence). CDR3 length equals 15 residues. The V gene end was trimmed by 4 bases and the J gene end by 4 bases; junction bases not matched to a gene: 6. The CDR3 nucleotides read TGTGCCAGCAGCCTAACAGGGGGCAGCGCAGATACGCAGTATTTT. Translating it yields CASSLTGGSADTQYF.

The table lists this clonotype with many counts. The genes are TRBV7-9 and TRBJ2-2; D gene unclear. In germline, CDR1 is SEHNR, CDR2 FQNEAQ (reference sequence). The CDR3 consists of 13 residues. Trimming pared 1 base from V and 6 bases from J, leaving 6 bases between. The DNA for the CDR3 is TGTGCCAGCAGCTTAGTTGCGTCCGGGGAGCTGTTTTTT. This codes for CASSLVASGELFF.

Many counts were recorded for this clonotype. The CDR3: CASSSRGSYNEQFF. DNA for the CDR3: TGTGCCAGCAGCTCCAGGGGTTCCTACAATGAGCAGTTCTTC. This rearrangement joins TRBV13 to TRBJ2-1; maybe TRBD1 (6 bases). The ends were cut back, 4 bases at V and 1 base at J, with 8 bases in the middle. There are 14 residues in the CDR3. Germline assignment: CDR1 PRHDT and CDR2 FYEKMQ (reference sequence).

This clonotype was recorded at least ten times. The chain recombines TRBV2 with TRBJ1-4; weak D call: TRBD1 (6 bases). The V end was cut by 4 bases, the J end by 4 bases, with 13 bases between. The CDR3 loop spans 15 amino acids. In germline, CDR1 is SNHLY, CDR2 FYNNEI. CDR3 residues: CASSGTTGYNEKLFF. CDR3 DNA sequence: TGTGCCAGCAGTGGGACCACAGGGTATAATGAAAAACTGTTTTTT.

This clonotype was seen a handful of times. This chain connects TRBV29-1 to TRBJ2-7; D perhaps matches TRBD2 (6 bases). The CDR3 has 10 amino acids. V lost 7 bases to trimming and J lost 5 bases, with 9 bases between them. Germline loops: CDR1 SQVTM, CDR2 ANQGSEA. Here the CDR3 reads CSAGGDEQYF. The CDR3, as DNA: TGCAGCGCCGGAGGGGACGAGCAGTACTTC.

This clonotype was counted between two and nine times. Germline is not matched at one junction end, which may reflect a read error. This rearrangement joins TRBV2 to TRBJ2-7, with 13 bases identical to TRBD2. The CDR3 consists of 15 residues. Germline V CDR1 and CDR2: SNHLY, FYNNEI. As DNA, the CDR3 is TGTGTCAGCAGAGCGGGGACTAGCGGGACGTTACAGCAGTACTTC. This sequence encodes CVSRAGTSGTLQQYF.

The chain has TRBV11-1 and TRBJ2-1; 9 positions agree with TRBD2. Germline V gene data show CDR1 as SGHAT and CDR2 as FQDESV (reference sequence). This CDR3 region has 15 residues. After removal of 5 bases from V and 7 bases from J, the junction contained 9 bases not matched to a gene. In DNA, the CDR3 is TGTGCCAGCAGCCAATCGGGACTAGCAATGAATGAGCAGTTCTTC. This codes for CASSQSGLAMNEQFF.

In this sample, this clonotype turned up many times. V and J are TRBV11-1 and TRBJ2-5, with 12 positions matching TRBD1. CDR1 SGHAT and CDR2 FQDESV come from the germline V gene (reference sequence). The ends lost 5 bases at V and 4 bases at J; junction bases unmatched: 8. This CDR3 comprises 16 residues. This CDR3 is CASSEAGTGGSETQYF. In nucleotides, the CDR3 is TGTGCCAGCAGCGAAGCCGGGACAGGGGGCTCAGAGACCCAGTACTTC. The whole variable domain, filled in from reference TRBV11-1 and TRBJ2-5, reads EAEVAQSPRYKITEKSQAVAFWCDPISGHATLYWYRQILGQGPELLVQFQDESVVDDSQLPKDRFSAERLKGVDSTLKIQPAELGDSAMYLCASSEAGTGGSETQYFGPGTRLLVL.

This clonotype was observed many times. The chain combines TRBV7-9 with TRBJ1-1, with TRBD1 matching 10 bases. V dropped 5 bases and J dropped 1; count of bases not matched to a gene: 7. Germline CDR1 is SEHNR and CDR2 is FQNEAQ (reference sequence). The CDR3 spans 16 residues. CDR3 in DNA: TGTGCCAGCAGCGCCGGGACAGGGGCCTGGAACACTGAAGCTTTCTTT. It encodes CASSAGTGAWNTEAFF.